This T cell receptor (beta chain) was recovered during a study of human T cells and chemical hapten exposure. At the level of the study: 0.01% DPC was applied to the upper back in patch tests, which were read at 6 days.

Study observations and caveats: TCRs at a frequency above 1 in 1000 stayed unchanged with DPC sensitization.

TCRdb reanalysed the RACE reads using MiXCR and keeps one entry per CDR3 protein. The sample carries 180,000 or so distinct CDR3 sequences, more than 12% recorded once. V was shortened by 6 bases and J by 0 bases, with 9 bases between the two germline ends. Germline CDR1 is MDHEN and CDR2 is SYDVKM. The CDR3 has 14 amino acids. The table lists this clonotype with a few counts. What it binds is unknown. The time point: patch test 1, 2 weeks after DPC sensitization. Treatment meaning: therapeutic diphenylcyclopropenone sensitization with weekly scalp DPC. Patients had alopecia, were aged 18 to 70, and were not pregnant.

This specimen consisted of whole blood, obtained in connection with sensitization to the hapten diphenylcyclopropenone (DPC). The sequence was collected from a woman in her twenties or thirties with alopecia areata. Some clones in this sample may be carry-over from other donors' samples. The rearrangement links TRBV28 to TRBJ1-5; D gene uncertain. As DNA, the CDR3 is TGTGCCAGCAGACTGTCCTATAGCAATCAGCCCCAGCATTTT. Translated, it gives CASRLSYSNQPQHF. Combining the CDR3 with reference TRBV28 and TRBJ1-5 gives the whole variable domain DVKVTQSSRYLVKRTGEKVFLECVQDMDHENMFWYRQDPGLGLRLIYFSYDVKMKEKGDIPEGYSVSREKKERFSLILESASTNQTSMYLCASRLSYSNQPQHFGDGTRLSIL.